This entry describes one T cell receptor beta chain. Its antigen is not identified. Trimming shortened V by 0 bases and J by 3 bases, and 4 bases separated the two germline ends. CDR3 size: 13 residues. Germline CDR1 reads SGHNT; CDR2 reads YENEEA. This table comes from immunoSEQ multiplex PCR, and its TCRdb copy is limited to in-frame clones, with some not included. The sample yields just under 30,000 clones, 70% to 90% seen once. This specimen comes from a study of early stage breast cancer tumors. General observations from the study: Commonly generated sequences made up most enriched TCRB sequences shared between patients. Comparing each tissue with blood distinguished tumor from normal in most of the 16 patients. Tumors had 2 to 3-fold higher T cell density than normal breast.

This receptor was identified in a person aged 50-59 years with breast cancer. The gene calls are TRBV11-3 and TRBJ2-3; D ambiguous. Source material: blood. The CDR3 DNA sequence: TGTGCCAGCAGCTTAGATCCAACAGATACGCAGTATTTT. It codes for CASSLDPTDTQYF.